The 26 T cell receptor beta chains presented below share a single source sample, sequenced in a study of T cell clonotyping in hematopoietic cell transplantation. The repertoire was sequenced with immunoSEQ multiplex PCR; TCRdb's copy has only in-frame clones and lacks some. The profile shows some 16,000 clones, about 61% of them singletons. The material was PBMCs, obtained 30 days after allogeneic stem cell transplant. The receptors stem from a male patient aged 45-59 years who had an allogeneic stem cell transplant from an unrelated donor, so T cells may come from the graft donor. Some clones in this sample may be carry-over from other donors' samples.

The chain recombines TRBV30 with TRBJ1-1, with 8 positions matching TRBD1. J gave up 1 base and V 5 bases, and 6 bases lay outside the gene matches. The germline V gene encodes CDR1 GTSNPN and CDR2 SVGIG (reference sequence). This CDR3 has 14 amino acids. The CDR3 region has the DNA TGTGCCTGGGACGGGACAGGAACGAACACTGAAGCTTTCTTT. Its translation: CAWDGTGTNTEAFF.

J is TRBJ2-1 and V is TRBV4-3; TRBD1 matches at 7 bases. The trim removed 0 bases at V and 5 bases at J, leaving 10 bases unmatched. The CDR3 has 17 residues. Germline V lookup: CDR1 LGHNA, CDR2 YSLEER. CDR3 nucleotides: TGCGCCAGCAGCCAAGATTCGACAGGGTACCCTGACAATGAGCAGTTCTTC. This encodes CASSQDSTGYPDNEQFF.

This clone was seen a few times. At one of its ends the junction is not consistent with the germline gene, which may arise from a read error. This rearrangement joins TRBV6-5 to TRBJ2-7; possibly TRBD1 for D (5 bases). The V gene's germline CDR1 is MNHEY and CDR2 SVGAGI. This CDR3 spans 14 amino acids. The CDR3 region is CAGSSPKGSCEQYF. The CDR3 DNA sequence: TGTGCCGGCAGTTCTCCGAAGGGGTCCTGCGAGCAGTACTTC.

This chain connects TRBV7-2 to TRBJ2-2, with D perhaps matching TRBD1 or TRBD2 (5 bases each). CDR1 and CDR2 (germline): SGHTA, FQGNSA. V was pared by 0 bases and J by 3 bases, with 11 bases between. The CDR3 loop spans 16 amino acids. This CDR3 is CASSLAVGRDTGELFF. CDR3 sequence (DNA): TGTGCCAGCAGCTTAGCGGTGGGACGGGACACCGGGGAGCTGTTTTTT.

The CDR3 reads CAIRDNSVTNYGYTF. The CDR3 DNA reads TGTGCCATCAGGGACAATAGCGTAACTAACTATGGCTACACCTTC. The chain links TRBV10-3 to TRBJ1-2; the D gene is possibly TRBD1 (5 bases). The V and J ends lost 6 bases and 0 bases respectively, with 14 bases between them. Germline V gene sequence: CDR1 ENHRY, CDR2 SYGVKD. This CDR3 is built from 15 residues.

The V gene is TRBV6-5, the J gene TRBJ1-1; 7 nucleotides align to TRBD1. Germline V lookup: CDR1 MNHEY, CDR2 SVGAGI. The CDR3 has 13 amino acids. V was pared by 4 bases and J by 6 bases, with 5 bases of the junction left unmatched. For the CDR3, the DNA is TGTGCCAGCAGTTTCTACAGGGGTCCTGAAGCTTTCTTT. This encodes CASSFYRGPEAFF.

CDR3 in DNA: TGTGCCTGGAGTTTCGGGGACAGGGGGTCCTACGAGCAGTACTTC. As protein: CAWSFGDRGSYEQYF. This chain uses TRBV30 with TRBJ2-7; 11 nucleotides line up with TRBD1. With V trimmed by 2 bases and J by 1 base, 4 bases remained unmatched. CDR1 is GTSNPN and CDR2 is SVGIG in the germline V gene (reference sequence). This CDR3 has 15 amino acids.

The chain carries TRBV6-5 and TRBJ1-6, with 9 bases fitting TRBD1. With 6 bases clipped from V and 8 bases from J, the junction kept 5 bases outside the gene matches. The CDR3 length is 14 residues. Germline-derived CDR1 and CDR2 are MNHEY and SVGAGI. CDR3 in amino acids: CASSPDRGYSPLHF. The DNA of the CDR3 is TGTGCCAGCAGCCCTGACAGGGGGTATTCACCCCTCCACTTT.

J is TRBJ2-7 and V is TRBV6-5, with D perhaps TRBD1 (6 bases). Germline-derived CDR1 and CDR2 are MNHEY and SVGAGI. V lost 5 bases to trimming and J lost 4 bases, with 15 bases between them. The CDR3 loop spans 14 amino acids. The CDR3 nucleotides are TGTGCCAGCAGTAGCACCCGGCAGGGGTACGAGCAGTACTTC. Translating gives CASSSTRQGYEQYF.

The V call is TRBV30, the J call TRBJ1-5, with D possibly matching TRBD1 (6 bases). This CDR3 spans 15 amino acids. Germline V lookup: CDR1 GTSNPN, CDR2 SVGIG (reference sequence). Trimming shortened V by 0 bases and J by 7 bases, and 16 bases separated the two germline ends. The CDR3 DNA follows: TGTGCCTGGAGTGTACGGCTGGGGGCGCGGCAGCCCCAGCATTTT. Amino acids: CAWSVRLGARQPQHF.

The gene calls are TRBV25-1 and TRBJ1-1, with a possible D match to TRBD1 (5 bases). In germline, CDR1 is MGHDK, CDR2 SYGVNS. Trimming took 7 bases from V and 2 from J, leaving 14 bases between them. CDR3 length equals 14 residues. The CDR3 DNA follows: TGTGCCAGCAACGAAGGGGCTTCCAACACTGAAGCTTTCTTT. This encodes CASNEGASNTEAFF.

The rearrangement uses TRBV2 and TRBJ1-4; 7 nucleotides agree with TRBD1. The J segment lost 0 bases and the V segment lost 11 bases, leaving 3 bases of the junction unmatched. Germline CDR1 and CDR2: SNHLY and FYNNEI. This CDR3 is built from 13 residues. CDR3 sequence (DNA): TGTGCCTCCAGGGGGGCAACTAATGAAAAACTGTTTTTT. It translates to CASRGATNEKLFF.

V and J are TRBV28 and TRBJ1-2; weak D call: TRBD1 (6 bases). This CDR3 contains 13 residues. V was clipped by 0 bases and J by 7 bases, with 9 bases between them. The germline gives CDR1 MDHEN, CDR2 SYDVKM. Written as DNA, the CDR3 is TGTGCCAGCAGTTTATGGAGGGGGGTTGGCTACACCTTC. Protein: CASSLWRGVGYTF.

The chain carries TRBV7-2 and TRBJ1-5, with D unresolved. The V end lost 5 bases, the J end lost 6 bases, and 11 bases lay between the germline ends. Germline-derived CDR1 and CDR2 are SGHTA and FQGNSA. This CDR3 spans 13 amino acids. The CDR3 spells CASSRYTGQPQHF. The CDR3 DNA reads TGTGCCAGCAGCCGCTATACCGGTCAGCCCCAGCATTTT.

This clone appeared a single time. CDR3 loop: CAWSHGNTEAFF. The CDR3 region has the DNA TGTGCCTGGAGTCACGGGAACACTGAAGCTTTCTTT. J is TRBJ1-1 and V is TRBV30; D not certain. This CDR3 is built from 12 residues. The germline V gene has CDR1 GTSNPN and CDR2 SVGIG (reference sequence). Trimming shortened V by 2 bases and J by 1 base, and 5 bases separated the two germline ends.

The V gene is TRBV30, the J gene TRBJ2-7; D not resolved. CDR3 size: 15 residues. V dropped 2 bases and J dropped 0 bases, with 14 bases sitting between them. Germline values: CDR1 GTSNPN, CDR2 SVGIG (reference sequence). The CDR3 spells CAWSNPALNSYEQYF. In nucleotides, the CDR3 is TGTGCCTGGAGTAACCCGGCCCTAAACTCCTACGAGCAGTACTTC.

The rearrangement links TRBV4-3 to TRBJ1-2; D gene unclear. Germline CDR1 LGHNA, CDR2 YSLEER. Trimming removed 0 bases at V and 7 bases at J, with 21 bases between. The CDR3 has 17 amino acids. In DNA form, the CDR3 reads TGCGCCAGCAGCCAAGAGCGGCGGGCCCATTCCCTCTTTGGCTACACCTTC. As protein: CASSQERRAHSLFGYTF.

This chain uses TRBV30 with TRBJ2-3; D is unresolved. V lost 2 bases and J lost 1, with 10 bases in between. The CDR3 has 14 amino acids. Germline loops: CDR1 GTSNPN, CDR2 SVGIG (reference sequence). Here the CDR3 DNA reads TGTGCCTGGAGTCCCCCAGTCGGCACAGATACGCAGTATTTT. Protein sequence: CAWSPPVGTDTQYF.

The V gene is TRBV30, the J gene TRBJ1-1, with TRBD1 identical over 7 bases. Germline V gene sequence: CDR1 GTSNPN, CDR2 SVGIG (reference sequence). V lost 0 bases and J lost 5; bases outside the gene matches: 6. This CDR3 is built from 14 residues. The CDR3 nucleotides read TGTGCCTGGAGTGTCGAGACAGGGCATACTGAAGCTTTCTTT. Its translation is CAWSVETGHTEAFF.

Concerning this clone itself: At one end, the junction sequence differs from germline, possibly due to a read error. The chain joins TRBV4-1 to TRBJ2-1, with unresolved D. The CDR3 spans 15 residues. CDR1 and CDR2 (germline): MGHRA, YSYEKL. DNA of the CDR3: TGCGCCGGCAGCCAGGCCCAGACACTTAACAATGAGCAGTTCTTC. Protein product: CAGSQAQTLNNEQFF.

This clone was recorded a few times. The CDR3 DNA follows: TGTGCCAGCAGTTCCCCACAGGGGGCCCGGCAGCCCCAGCATTTT. It codes for CASSSPQGARQPQHF. The V gene is TRBV28, the J gene TRBJ1-5, with TRBD1 identical over 9 bases. V lost 4 bases and J lost 7; bases outside the gene matches: 8. The CDR3 sequence is 15 residues long. Germline V gene sequence: CDR1 MDHEN, CDR2 SYDVKM.

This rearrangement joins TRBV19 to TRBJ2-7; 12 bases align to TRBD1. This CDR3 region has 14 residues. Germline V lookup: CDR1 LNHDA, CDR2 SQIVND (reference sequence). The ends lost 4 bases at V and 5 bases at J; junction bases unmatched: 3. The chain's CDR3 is CASSTGQGADEQYF. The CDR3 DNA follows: TGTGCCAGTAGTACGGGACAGGGGGCGGACGAGCAGTACTTC.

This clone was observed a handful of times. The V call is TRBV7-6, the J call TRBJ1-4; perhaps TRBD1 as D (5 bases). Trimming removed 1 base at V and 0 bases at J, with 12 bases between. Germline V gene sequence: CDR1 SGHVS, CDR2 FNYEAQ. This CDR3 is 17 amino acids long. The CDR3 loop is CASSLVNPGPTNEKLFF. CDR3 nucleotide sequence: TGTGCCAGCAGCTTAGTTAATCCGGGGCCAACTAATGAAAAACTGTTTTTT.

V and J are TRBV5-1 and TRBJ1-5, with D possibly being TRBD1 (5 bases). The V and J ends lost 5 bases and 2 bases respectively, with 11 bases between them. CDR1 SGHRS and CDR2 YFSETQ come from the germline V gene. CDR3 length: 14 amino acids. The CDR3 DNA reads TGCGCCAGCAGACCTTGGGGCGGCAATCAGCCCCAGCATTTT. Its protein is CASRPWGGNQPQHF.

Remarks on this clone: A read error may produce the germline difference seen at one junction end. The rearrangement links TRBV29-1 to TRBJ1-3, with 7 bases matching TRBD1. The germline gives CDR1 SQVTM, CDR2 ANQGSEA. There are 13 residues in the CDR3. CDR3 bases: TGCAGCGTCGGAGGGGGCGGTGGAAACACCATACATTTT. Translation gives CSVGGGGGNTIHF.

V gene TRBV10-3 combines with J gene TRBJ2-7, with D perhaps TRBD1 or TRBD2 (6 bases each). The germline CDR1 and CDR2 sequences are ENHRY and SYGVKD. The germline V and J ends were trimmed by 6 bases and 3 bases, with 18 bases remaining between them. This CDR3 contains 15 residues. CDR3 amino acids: CAIRAGGLRGYEQYF. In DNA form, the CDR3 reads TGTGCCATCAGGGCCGGGGGCCTTCGCGGCTACGAGCAGTACTTC.